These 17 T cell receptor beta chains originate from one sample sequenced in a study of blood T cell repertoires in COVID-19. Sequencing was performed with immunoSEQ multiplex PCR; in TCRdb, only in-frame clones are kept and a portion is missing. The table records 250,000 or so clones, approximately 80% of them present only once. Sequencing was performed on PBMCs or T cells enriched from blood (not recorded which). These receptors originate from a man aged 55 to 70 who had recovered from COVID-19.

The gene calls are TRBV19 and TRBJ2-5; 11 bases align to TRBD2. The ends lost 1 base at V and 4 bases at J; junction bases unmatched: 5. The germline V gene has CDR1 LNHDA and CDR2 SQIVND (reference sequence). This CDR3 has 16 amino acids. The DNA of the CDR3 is TGTGCCAGTAGTATAGCTACTAGCGGGGGTATAGAGACCCAGTACTTC. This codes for CASSIATSGGIETQYF. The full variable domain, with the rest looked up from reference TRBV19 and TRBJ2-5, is DGGITQSPKYLFRKEGQNVTLSCEQNLNHDAMYWYRQDPGQGLRLIYYSQIVNDFQKGDIAEGYSVSREKKESFPLTVTSAQKNPTAFYLCASSIATSGGIETQYFGPGTRLLVL.

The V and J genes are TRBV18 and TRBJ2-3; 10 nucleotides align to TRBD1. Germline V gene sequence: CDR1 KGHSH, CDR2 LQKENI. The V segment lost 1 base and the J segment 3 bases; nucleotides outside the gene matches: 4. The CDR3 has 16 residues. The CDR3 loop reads CASSPLGQGVTDTQYF. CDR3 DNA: TGTGCCAGCTCACCACTAGGACAGGGGGTAACAGATACGCAGTATTTT.

CDR3 in DNA: TGTGCCAGCAGTTTAGCCGGCGGTACTGAAGCTTTCTTT. Amino acid sequence: CASSLAGGTEAFF. This rearrangement joins TRBV12-3 or TRBV12-4 to TRBJ1-1; unclear D gene. This CDR3 region has 13 residues. The V end lost 0 bases, the J end lost 5 bases, and 7 bases lay between the germline ends.

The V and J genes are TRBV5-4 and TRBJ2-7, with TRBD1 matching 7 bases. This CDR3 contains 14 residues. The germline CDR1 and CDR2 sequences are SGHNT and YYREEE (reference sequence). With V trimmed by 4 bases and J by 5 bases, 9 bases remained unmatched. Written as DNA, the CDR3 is TGTGCCAGCAGCCGGGACAGCCCAAAAGACGAGCAGTACTTC. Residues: CASSRDSPKDEQYF.

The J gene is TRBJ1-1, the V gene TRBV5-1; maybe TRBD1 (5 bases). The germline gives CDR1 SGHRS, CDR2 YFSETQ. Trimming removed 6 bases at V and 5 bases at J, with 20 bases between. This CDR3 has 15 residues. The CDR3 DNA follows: TGCGCCAGCAATTTAAACCAACAGGCGAGGACTGAAGCTTTCTTT. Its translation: CASNLNQQARTEAFF.

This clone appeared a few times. The CDR3 sequence is CASSLVSRTVPHEQYF. In nucleotides, the CDR3 is TGTGCCAGCAGCTTGGTCTCCCGGACAGTTCCCCACGAGCAGTACTTC. The V call is TRBV5-5, the J call TRBJ2-7; D possibly corresponds to TRBD1 (6 bases). Trimming cost V 0 bases and J 5 bases, with 18 bases left between them. The germline V gene encodes CDR1 SGHKS and CDR2 YYEKEE (reference sequence). This CDR3 region has 16 residues.

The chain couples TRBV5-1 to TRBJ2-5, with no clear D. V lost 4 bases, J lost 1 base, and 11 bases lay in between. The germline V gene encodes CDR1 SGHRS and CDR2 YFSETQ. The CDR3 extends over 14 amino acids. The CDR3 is CASSVVVSQETQYF. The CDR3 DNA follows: TGCGCCAGCAGCGTGGTAGTGTCCCAAGAGACCCAGTACTTC.

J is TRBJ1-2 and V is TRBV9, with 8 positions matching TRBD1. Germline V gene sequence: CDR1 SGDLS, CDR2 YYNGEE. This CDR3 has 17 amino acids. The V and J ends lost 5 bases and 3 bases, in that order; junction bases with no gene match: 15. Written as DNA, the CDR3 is TGTGCCAGCAGGGAAGAGTTAGGACAGGGAATTGACTATGGCTACACCTTC. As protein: CASREELGQGIDYGYTF.

The DNA for the CDR3 is TGTGCCAGCAGCCATCCAGGACAGCCCTATGGCTACACCTTC. It is translated as CASSHPGQPYGYTF. This chain joins TRBV4-2 and TRBJ1-2, with D maybe TRBD1 (6 bases). This CDR3 comprises 14 residues. The V gene's germline CDR1 is LGHNA and CDR2 YNFKEQ. V lost 3 bases and J lost 4, with 12 bases in between.

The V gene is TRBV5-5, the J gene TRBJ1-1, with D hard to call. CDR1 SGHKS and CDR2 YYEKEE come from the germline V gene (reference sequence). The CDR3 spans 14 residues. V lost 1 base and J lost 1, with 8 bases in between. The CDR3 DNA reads TGTGCCAGCAGCTTGTCCTGGGCGAACACTGAAGCTTTCTTT. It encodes CASSLSWANTEAFF.

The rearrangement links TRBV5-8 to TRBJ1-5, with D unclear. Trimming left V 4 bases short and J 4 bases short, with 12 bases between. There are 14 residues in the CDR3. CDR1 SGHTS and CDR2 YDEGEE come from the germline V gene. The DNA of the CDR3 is TGTGCCAGCAGCAAAAACGGGTTAAATCAGCCCCAGCATTTT. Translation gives CASSKNGLNQPQHF.

The CDR3: CASSPPLLSAGGLLTYEQYF. In DNA form, the CDR3 reads TGTGCCAGCTCACCACCGCTCCTCTCGGCAGGGGGCTTATTAACCTACGAGCAGTACTTC. The chain joins TRBV18 to TRBJ2-7; 8 nucleotides align to TRBD1. From germline, CDR1 is KGHSH and CDR2 LQKENI. The CDR3 covers 20 residues. V shed 0 bases, J shed 2 bases, and the junction held 18 bases outside the gene matches.

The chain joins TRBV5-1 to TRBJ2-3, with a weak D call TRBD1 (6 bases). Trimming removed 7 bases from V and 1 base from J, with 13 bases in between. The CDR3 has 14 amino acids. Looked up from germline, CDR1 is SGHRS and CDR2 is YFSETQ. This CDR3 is CASGAGVGTDTQYF. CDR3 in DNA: TGCGCCAGCGGAGCAGGGGTGGGCACAGATACGCAGTATTTT.

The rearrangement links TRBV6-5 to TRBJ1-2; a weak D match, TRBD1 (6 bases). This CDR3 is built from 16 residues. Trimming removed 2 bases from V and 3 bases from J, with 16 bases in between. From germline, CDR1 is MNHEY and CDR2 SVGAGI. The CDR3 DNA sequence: TGTGCCAGCAGTTACCCCAGACAGGAATCTCACTATGGCTACACCTTC. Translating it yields CASSYPRQESHYGYTF.

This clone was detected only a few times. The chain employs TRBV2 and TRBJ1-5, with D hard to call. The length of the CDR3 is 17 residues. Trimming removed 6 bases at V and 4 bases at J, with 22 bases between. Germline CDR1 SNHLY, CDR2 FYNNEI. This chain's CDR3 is CASSGRWFREPNQPQHF. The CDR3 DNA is TGTGCCAGCAGCGGAAGGTGGTTCCGGGAACCTAATCAGCCCCAGCATTTT.

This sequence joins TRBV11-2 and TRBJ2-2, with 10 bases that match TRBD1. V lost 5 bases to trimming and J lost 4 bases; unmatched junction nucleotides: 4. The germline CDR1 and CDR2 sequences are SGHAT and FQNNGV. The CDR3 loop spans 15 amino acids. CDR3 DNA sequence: TGTGCCAGCAGCCGGGACAGGGGACTCACCGGGGAGCTGTTTTTT. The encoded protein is CASSRDRGLTGELFF.

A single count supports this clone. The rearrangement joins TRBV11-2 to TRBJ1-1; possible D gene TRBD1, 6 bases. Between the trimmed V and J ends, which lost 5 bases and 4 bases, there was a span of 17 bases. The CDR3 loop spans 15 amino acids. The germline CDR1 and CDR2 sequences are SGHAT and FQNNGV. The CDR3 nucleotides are TGTGCCAGCAGCAGGGGGTCGAGCGGGGGCACTGAAGCTTTCTTT. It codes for CASSRGSSGGTEAFF. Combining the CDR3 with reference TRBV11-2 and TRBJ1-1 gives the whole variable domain EAGVAQSPRYKIIEKRQSVAFWCNPISGHATLYWYQQILGQGPKLLIQFQNNGVVDDSQLPKDRFSAERLKGVDSTLKIQPAKLEDSAVYLCASSRGSSGGTEAFFGQGTRLTVV.